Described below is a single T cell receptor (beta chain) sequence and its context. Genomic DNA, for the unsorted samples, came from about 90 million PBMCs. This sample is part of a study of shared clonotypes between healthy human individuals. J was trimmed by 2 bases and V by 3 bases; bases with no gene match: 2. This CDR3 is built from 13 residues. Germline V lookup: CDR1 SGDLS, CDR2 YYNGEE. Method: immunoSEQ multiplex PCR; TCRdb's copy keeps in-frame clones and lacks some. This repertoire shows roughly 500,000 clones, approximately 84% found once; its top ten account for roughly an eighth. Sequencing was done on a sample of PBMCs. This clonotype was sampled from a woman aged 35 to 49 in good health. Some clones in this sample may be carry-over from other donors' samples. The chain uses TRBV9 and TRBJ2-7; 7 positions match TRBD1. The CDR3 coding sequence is TGTGCCAGCAGCGGACAGGGCGCCTACGAGCAGTACTTC. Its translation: CASSGQGAYEQYF. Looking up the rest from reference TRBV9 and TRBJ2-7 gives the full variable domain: DSGVTQTPKHLITATGQRVTLRCSPRSGDLSVYWYQQSLDQGLQFLIQYYNGEERAKGNILERFSAQQFPDLHSELNLSSLELGDSALYFCASSGQGAYEQYFGPGTRLTVT.